This T cell receptor beta chain appears in the sequencing data of a study of blood T cell repertoires in COVID-19. Across the whole study: Sample material is recorded as cDNA or gDNA derived from T cells, B-cell-depleted T cells, or PBMCs.

CDR3 length: 13 residues. V lost 6 bases, J lost 2 bases, and 10 bases lay in between. The germline gives CDR1 MNHEY, CDR2 SVGAGI. The participants were between about 18 and 95 years old and came from 24 US areas. Clinical histories supplied by participants themselves formed the basis of cohort assignment. Cohort 3 recovery required two negative PCRs, clearance, or symptom resolution. A few counts support this clone. Repertoires were generated with immunoSEQ multiplex PCR, while TCRdb's copy carries only in-frame clones and drops some. The data show around 300,000 clones, roughly 86% seen once. The genes are TRBV6-5 and TRBJ1-2, with D hard to call. This receptor was identified in a young woman who had recovered from COVID-19. Source material: PBMCs or T cells enriched from blood (not recorded which). In DNA form, the CDR3 reads TGTGCCAGCAGCCGTACAGTGAACTATGGCTACACCTTC. Protein product: CASSRTVNYGYTF.